The 18 T cell receptor beta chains below all came from one sample that was sequenced in a study of breast tumors, draining lymph nodes, adjacent tissues. TCRdb re-analysed the multiplex PCR reads in MiXCR, keeping a single row per CDR3 protein. Of 150,000 to 200,000 distinct CDR3 sequences in the sample, approximately 33% were seen once. The lymph nodes were axillary draining lymph nodes from breast cancer patients. The sample consisted of axillary lymph node tissue. The receptors shown here come from a female donor with breast cancer. Some clones in this sample may be carry-over from other donors' samples.

This clonotype was seen repeatedly, ten times or more. One junction end does not reproduce the germline sequence, and a read error may be involved. The V call is TRBV4-2, the J call TRBJ2-1; 8 nucleotides align to TRBD2. The germline gives CDR1 LGHNA, CDR2 YNFKEQ. This CDR3 spans 13 amino acids. The CDR3 loop reads CASSLKGTSEEFF. DNA for the CDR3: TGTGCCAGCAGCCTCAAGGGGACTAGTGAGGAGTTCTTC.

This clonotype was picked up many times. V gene TRBV10-3 combines with J gene TRBJ2-3; 8 nucleotides align to TRBD1. Germline-derived CDR1 and CDR2 are ENHRY and SYGVKD. The CDR3 is 14 amino acids. V lost 2 bases, J lost 5 bases, and 3 bases stayed unmatched. The CDR3 bases are TGTGCCATCAGTGAGGCAGGGGGCGGAGATACGCAGTATTTT. It encodes CAISEAGGGDTQYF.

This clonotype appeared many times. This sequence joins TRBV9 and TRBJ1-3; 7 bases are a match to TRBD1. Losses at the gene ends were 0 bases for V and 4 bases for J; bases not matched to a gene: 7. From germline, CDR1 is SGDLS and CDR2 YYNGEE. The CDR3 length is 16 residues. This CDR3 reads CASSVVSRGDGNTIYF. The CDR3 nucleotides read TGTGCCAGCAGCGTAGTGTCCAGGGGGGACGGAAACACCATATATTTT.

Concerning this clonotype itself: A much larger clone lies a single base off, so this may be a read error. The chain couples TRBV6-5 to TRBJ2-3, with D possibly being TRBD2 (5 bases). This CDR3 comprises 12 residues. The germline gives CDR1 MNHEY, CDR2 SVGAGI. Here the CDR3 DNA reads TGTACCCTTGGTAGCGTGACAGATACGCAGTATTTT. As protein: CTLGSVTDTQYF.

Concerning this clonotype: This may arise from a read error, as a much more abundant clone is one base away. The chain employs TRBV5-5 and TRBJ2-5, with 11 bases matching TRBD1. V lost 6 bases and J lost 5; bases outside the gene matches: 12. There are 16 residues in the CDR3. Germline CDR1 reads SGHKS; CDR2 reads YYEKEE (reference sequence). The CDR3 coding sequence is TGTGCCAGCACCCTTGCTCGGACAGGGGGCGTGGAGACCCAGTACTTC. Its translation is CASTLARTGGVETQYF.

A few counts support this clonotype. CDR3 bases: TGTGCCAGCAGTTTGTTCGGGACAGGGGTCTATGGCTACACCTTC. Protein sequence: CASSLFGTGVYGYTF. This chain joins TRBV27 and TRBJ1-2, with 10 bases matching TRBD1. CDR1 is MNHEY and CDR2 is SMNVEV in the germline V gene (reference sequence). V shed 3 bases, J shed 4 bases, and the junction held 5 bases outside the gene matches. CDR3 length equals 15 residues.

This clonotype was seen at least ten times. The chain employs TRBV2 and TRBJ1-5; 9 bases agree with TRBD1. This CDR3 spans 15 amino acids. Per the germline V gene, CDR1 is SNHLY and CDR2 is FYNNEI. With 4 bases clipped from V and 4 bases from J, the junction kept 5 bases outside the gene matches. CDR3 sequence reads: CASSATGTGNQPQHF. In DNA form, the CDR3 reads TGTGCCAGCAGTGCTACCGGGACAGGGAATCAGCCCCAGCATTTT.

The chain's CDR3 is CASSLSVLNEKLFF. The CDR3 DNA sequence: TGTGCCAGCAGTTTATCTGTTTTAAATGAAAAACTGTTTTTT. The chain has TRBV27 and TRBJ1-4; no firm D call. The CDR3 contains 14 residues. V shed 0 bases and J shed 5 bases, with 7 bases lying between them. Germline V gene lookup returns CDR1 MNHEY and CDR2 SMNVEV (reference sequence).

Of note for this clonotype: Being one base from a much bigger clone, this may be a read error. The chain recombines TRBV6-1 with TRBJ2-7; 7 nucleotides match TRBD1. V gave up 5 bases and J gave up 2 bases; unmatched junction bases: 15. The CDR3 is 17 amino acids. Germline V gives CDR1 MNHNS, CDR2 SASEGT. Here the CDR3 reads CASSQRRLGQFAYEQYF. The DNA of the CDR3 is TGTGCCAGCAGTCAGAGACGATTGGGACAGTTTGCCTACGAGCAGTACTTC.

This clonotype was seen ten or more times. CDR3 region: CASSLRLGTNQPQHF. The CDR3 DNA reads TGCGCCAGCAGCCTCCGGTTGGGGACCAATCAGCCCCAGCATTTT. The chain has TRBV4-1 and TRBJ1-5, with TRBD1 as a possible D gene (5 bases). Deletions cut 4 bases from V and 3 bases from J, with 13 bases between. The CDR3 covers 15 residues. Germline CDR1 is MGHRA and CDR2 is YSYEKL.

This clonotype was seen many times. V is TRBV12-3 or TRBV12-4 and J is TRBJ1-2; tentatively, D is TRBD1 (6 bases). V lost 4 bases to trimming and J lost 0 bases, with 12 bases between them. CDR3 length: 15 amino acids. CDR3: CASSSRQGPNYGYTF. The CDR3 DNA follows: TGTGCCAGCAGTTCGAGGCAGGGGCCTAACTATGGCTACACCTTC.

This chain links TRBV5-6 with TRBJ1-2; D is ambiguous. The CDR3 sequence is 18 residues long. V lost 2 bases to trimming and J lost 0 bases, with 20 bases between them. Germline CDR1 reads SGHDT; CDR2 reads YYEEEE. CDR3 in amino acids: CASSLQRTSQSANYGYTF. In DNA form, the CDR3 reads TGTGCCAGCAGCTTACAGAGGACCTCCCAATCGGCTAACTATGGCTACACCTTC.

This clonotype was recorded at least ten times. J is TRBJ2-1 and V is TRBV11-3, with 9 nucleotides matching TRBD1. Trimming took 6 bases from V and 8 from J; bases not matched to a gene: 5. The CDR3 has 13 residues. Germline V gene data show CDR1 as SGHNT and CDR2 as YENEEA. CDR3 nucleotide sequence: TGTGCCAGCAGTTTCGACAGGGGGGATGAGCAGTTCTTC. As protein: CASSFDRGDEQFF.

This clonotype occurred many times. The gene calls are TRBV19 and TRBJ2-3, with a weak D call TRBD2 (5 bases). CDR1 and CDR2 (germline): LNHDA, SQIVND (reference sequence). V lost 7 bases and J 5 bases, leaving 19 bases between the germline ends. The CDR3 sequence is 15 residues long. CDR3 in DNA: TGTGCCAGTACACCTCTCGGCGGGTTGGGAGATACGCAGTATTTT. Amino acid sequence: CASTPLGGLGDTQYF.

This clonotype was observed at least ten times. V gene TRBV4-2 combines with J gene TRBJ2-7; D unresolved. The CDR3 is made up of 14 amino acids. Germline CDR1 LGHNA, CDR2 YNFKEQ. V lost 2 bases, J lost 3 bases, and 11 bases lay in between. The CDR3 bases are TGTGCCAGCAGCCAAACCAGGACGATCTACGAGCAGTACTTC. As protein: CASSQTRTIYEQYF.

Comments on this clonotype: This sequence may be a read error, since a much larger clone differs from it by one base. This chain uses TRBV30 with TRBJ1-3; a possible D gene is TRBD1 (6 bases). The CDR3 spans 14 residues. V was clipped by 2 bases and J by 8 bases, with 16 bases between them. Germline V gene sequence: CDR1 GTSNPN, CDR2 SVGIG (reference sequence). The DNA for the CDR3 is TGTGCCTGGAGTATGCACAGGGAGGTGCACACCATATATTTT. This translates into CAWSMHREVHTIYF.

This clonotype has ten or more counts. The chain uses TRBV10-1 and TRBJ2-1; D is unresolved. This CDR3 is built from 13 residues. Trimming shortened V by 2 bases and J by 5 bases, and 7 bases separated the two germline ends. Germline assignment: CDR1 WNHNN and CDR2 SYGVQD (reference sequence). The CDR3 loop is CASSEALNNEQFF. DNA for the CDR3: TGCGCCAGCAGTGAGGCTCTCAACAATGAGCAGTTCTTC.

The chain recombines TRBV9 with TRBJ2-1; maybe TRBD2 (5 bases). Germline lookup yields CDR1 SGDLS and CDR2 YYNGEE. Trimming removed 3 bases from V and 6 bases from J, with 16 bases in between. The CDR3 loop spans 15 amino acids. The CDR3 protein is CASSDRGRWGNEQFF. CDR3 sequence (DNA): TGTGCCAGCAGCGATCGAGGGCGGTGGGGCAATGAGCAGTTCTTC.